A selection of T cell receptor beta chains follows, all from one sample in a study of cytomegalovirus exposure and HLA in healthy donors. Clones were read by immunoSEQ multiplex PCR, and TCRdb kept only the in-frame ones, dropping some. The sample lists around 180,000 clones, 80% to 90% occurring once. The source material was PBMCs. The receptors were gathered from a girl under 18 in good health and CMV-seropositive. CDR3s include the opening cysteine and the closing phenylalanine or tryptophan. The D gene is left open where the match is weak. For some rows the clone size is stated as once, few or many, or as a class when expanded; others skip it.

>TRBJ1-1|TRBD1|-|TRBV2
CASSAPRTGTDTEAFF
TGTGCCAGCAGCGCCCCCCGGACAGGGACGGACACTGAAGCTTTCTTT
>TRBJ1-2|-|-|TRBV4-1
CASSQVLGGDYGYTF
TGCGCCAGCAGCCAAGTTCTGGGGGGAGACTATGGCTACACCTTC
>TRBJ2-7|-|-|TRBV14
CASSQATGTYEQYF
TGTGCCAGCAGCCAGGCTACAGGAACCTACGAGCAGTACTTC
>TRBJ2-3|-|-|TRBV6-1
CASSRTRLSPDTQYF
TGTGCCAGCAGCCGGACACGACTTAGCCCAGATACGCAGTATTTT
>TRBJ1-1|-|-|TRBV6-5
CASSSQGGETEAFF
TGTGCCAGCAGTTCGCAGGGCGGTGAGACTGAAGCTTTCTTT
>TRBJ2-1|-|-|TRBV6-5
CASRVDLADNEQFF
TGTGCCAGCAGAGTAGACCTAGCCGACAATGAGCAGTTCTTC
>TRBJ1-2|-|-|TRBV20-1
CSASKHLYTF
TGCAGCGCTAGTAAACACCTCTACACCTTC
>TRBJ1-2|-|-|TRBV4-1
CASSQELNYGYTF
TGCGCCAGCAGCCAAGAACTGAACTATGGCTACACCTTC
>TRBJ1-1|-|-|TRBV6-5
CASSYSPQGTEAFF
TGTGCCAGCAGTTACTCGCCCCAGGGCACTGAAGCTTTCTTT
>TRBJ2-3|TRBD2|-|TRBV5-4
CASSFWLAGGDTQYF
TGTGCCAGCAGCTTTTGGCTAGCGGGGGGAGATACGCAGTATTTT
>TRBJ2-3|-|-|TRBV2
CASSERAGRTWDTQYF
TGTGCCAGCAGTGAAAGGGCAGGGCGAACCTGGGATACGCAGTATTTT
>TRBJ1-5|-|-|TRBV4-1
CASSQVQGNQPQHF
TGCGCCAGCAGCCAAGTCCAGGGAAATCAGCCCCAGCATTTT
>TRBJ2-2|TRBD2|-|TRBV5-1
CASSLRTSRAGELFF
TGCGCCAGCAGCTTGCGGACTAGTCGGGCCGGGGAGCTGTTTTTT
>TRBJ1-4|TRBD1|-|TRBV30
CAWSGGGTATNEKLFF
TGTGCCTGGAGCGGGGGGGGGACAGCAACTAATGAAAAACTGTTTTTT
>TRBJ2-5|-|-|TRBV10-2
CASSEVAGRETQYF
TGCGCCAGCAGTGAGGTTGCGGGTCGAGAGACCCAGTACTTC
>TRBJ2-1|TRBD2|-|TRBV4-1
CASSQDLAGGNNEQFF
TGCGCCAGCAGCCAAGATCTAGCGGGGGGTAACAATGAGCAGTTCTTC
>TRBJ1-1|-|-|TRBV5-5
CASSLVAGGNTEAFF
TGTGCCAGCAGCTTGGTGGCGGGAGGAAACACTGAAGCTTTCTTT
>TRBJ1-3|-|-|TRBV13
CASSRTGNTIYF
TGTGCCAGCAGCCGAACAGGAAACACCATATATTTT
>TRBJ2-7|-|-|TRBV5-6
CASSSNSLWDTGYEQYF
TGTGCCAGCAGCTCCAATAGTTTGTGGGACACTGGGTACGAGCAGTACTTC
>TRBJ1-4|-|-|TRBV5-1
CASSLAGRLTTNEKLFF
TGCGCCAGCAGCTTGGCCGGCAGGTTAACAACTAATGAAAAACTGTTTTTT
>TRBJ2-1|TRBD2|once|TRBV6-1
CASSGTRLAGSSSEQFF
TGTGCCAGCAGTGGAACCAGACTAGCGGGGAGTAGTAGTGAGCAGTTCTTC
>TRBJ2-3|-|once|TRBV29-1
CSVELILGRMGTDTQYF
TGCAGCGTTGAATTAATCTTAGGGAGGATGGGGACAGATACGCAGTATTTT
>TRBJ2-2|-|once|TRBV12-5
CASGLVLTGTMNTGELFF
TGTGCTAGTGGTTTGGTCCTTACAGGGACCATGAACACCGGGGAGCTGTTTTTT
>TRBJ2-2|TRBD1|-|TRBV5-5
CASSAGTGYTGELFF
TGTGCCAGCAGCGCCGGGACAGGCTACACCGGGGAGCTGTTTTTT
>TRBJ2-7|TRBD1|few|TRBV7-6
CASSLGQGVIEYEQYF
TGTGCCAGCAGCTTAGGACAGGGCGTAATCGAGTACGAGCAGTACTTC
>TRBJ1-1|-|medium-sized|TRBV13
CASSEGECTEAFF
TGTGCCAGCAGCGAGGGGGAGTGCACTGAAGCTTTCTTT
>TRBJ2-7|TRBD1|-|TRBV4-2
CASSQVSGTAYEQYF
TGTGCCAGCAGCCAAGTCTCGGGGACAGCGTACGAGCAGTACTTC
>TRBJ1-4|-|few|TRBV7-2
CASSFGGVANEKLFF
TGTGCCAGCAGCTTTGGCGGGGTTGCTAATGAAAAACTGTTTTTT
>TRBJ1-2|-|-|TRBV7-9
CASSLAQGRGGYTF
TGTGCCAGCAGCTTAGCCCAGGGGAGGGGAGGCTACACCTTC
>TRBJ1-2|-|-|TRBV10-3
CAISESSGGGYYGYTF
TGTGCCATCAGTGAGTCATCAGGTGGAGGATATTATGGCTACACCTTC
>TRBJ2-1|TRBD1|-|TRBV5-1
CASSPDREQFF
TGCGCCAGCAGCCCCGACAGGGAACAGTTCTTC
>TRBJ1-5|-|-|TRBV6-6
CASSYLEISNQPQHF
TGTGCCAGCAGTTACCTGGAGATTAGCAATCAGCCCCAGCATTTT
>TRBJ1-1|-|-|TRBV30
CAWQYNPVMNTEAFF
TGTGCCTGGCAGTACAATCCAGTTATGAACACTGAAGCTTTCTTT
>TRBJ2-7|TRBD1|-|TRBV6-1
CASSENRGLYF
TGTGCCAGCAGTGAAAACAGGGGTCTGTACTTC
>TRBJ2-7|TRBD1|-|TRBV6-5
CASRADRGRGEQYF
TGTGCCAGCAGAGCGGACAGGGGGCGCGGGGAGCAGTACTTC
>TRBJ1-3|-|once|TRBV18
CASSPNYRDGNTIYF
TGTGCCAGCTCACCCAACTACAGGGATGGAAACACCATATATTTT
>TRBJ1-2|-|-|TRBV7-9
CASSFGAPTGNRGYTF
TGTGCCAGCAGCTTTGGCGCCCCTACAGGGAACCGGGGCTACACCTTC
>TRBJ1-1|-|-|TRBV5-1
CASSSQGREAFF
TGCGCCAGCAGCTCTCAGGGTCGTGAAGCTTTCTTT
>TRBJ2-5|TRBD2|-|TRBV29-1
CSVEPGLALETQYF
TGCAGCGTTGAGCCGGGACTAGCCCTGGAGACCCAGTACTTC
>TRBJ1-2|-|-|TRBV2
CASLTPQGPGGYTF
TGTGCCAGCCTTACTCCGCAGGGTCCCGGCGGCTACACCTTC
>TRBJ2-3|TRBD2|-|TRBV12-5
CASGPPGLAGPDTQYF
TGTGCTAGTGGCCCGCCCGGGCTAGCGGGCCCAGATACGCAGTATTTT
>TRBJ1-1|TRBD1|-|TRBV29-1
CSVPDRGGMNTEAFF
TGCAGCGTCCCCGACAGGGGTGGGATGAACACTGAAGCTTTCTTT
>TRBJ1-1|-|-|TRBV11-1
CASSLATGSGNTEAFF
TGTGCCAGCAGCTTAGCGACGGGGTCCGGGAACACTGAAGCTTTCTTT
>TRBJ2-2|-|-|TRBV30
CAWSPGHGYGELFF
TGTGCCTGGAGTCCGGGACACGGCTACGGGGAGCTGTTTTTT
>TRBJ2-7|-|-|TRBV30
CAWSGVRRIYEQYF
TGTGCCTGGAGTGGGGTGCGGAGGATTTACGAGCAGTACTTC
>TRBJ2-7|-|-|TRBV7-9
CASSPSTRVGFWGYEQYF
TGTGCCAGCAGCCCGAGTACCAGGGTGGGATTTTGGGGCTACGAGCAGTACTTC
>TRBJ2-7|-|-|TRBV7-9
CASSLEQYSYEQYF
TGTGCCAGCAGCTTAGAACAGTACTCCTACGAGCAGTACTTC
>TRBJ1-2|-|-|TRBV13
CASSLTYEDYGYTF
TGTGCCAGCAGCCTCACTTATGAAGACTATGGCTACACCTTC
>TRBJ2-5|TRBD2|-|TRBV28
CASTPQVWQRESQETQYF
TGTGCCAGCACCCCGCAGGTGTGGCAGCGGGAATCCCAAGAGACCCAGTACTTC
>TRBJ1-4|TRBD1|-|TRBV18
CASSPLGGTNEKLFF
TGTGCCAGCTCACCACTAGGGGGCACTAATGAAAAACTGTTTTTT
>TRBJ1-1|TRBD1|-|TRBV9
CASSTTGATNTEAFF
TGTGCCAGCAGCACCACAGGGGCCACGAACACTGAAGCTTTCTTT
>TRBJ1-2|TRBD1|-|TRBV5-1
CASSLTGQEIYGYTF
TGCGCCAGCAGCCTTACGGGACAGGAGATCTATGGCTACACCTTC